This TCR beta chain originates from a study of blood T cell repertoires in COVID-19. The germline gives CDR1 SGHRS, CDR2 YFSETQ. The junction had 3 bases not matched to a gene; V was cut back by 3 bases and J by 1 base. The CDR3 spans 15 residues. Generated by immunoSEQ multiplex PCR, the TCRdb table keeps only in-frame clones and is missing some. The sample carries about 370,000 clones, roughly 90% recorded once. The specimen was peripheral blood. The chain recombines TRBV5-1 with TRBJ1-1, with 10 bases that match TRBD1. The origin of this receptor is a woman younger than 45 with COVID-19, enrolled during active disease. The CDR3 region has the DNA TGCGCCAGCAGCTGGGGGGACAGGGGGAACACTGAAGCTTTCTTT. It is translated as CASSWGDRGNTEAFF.